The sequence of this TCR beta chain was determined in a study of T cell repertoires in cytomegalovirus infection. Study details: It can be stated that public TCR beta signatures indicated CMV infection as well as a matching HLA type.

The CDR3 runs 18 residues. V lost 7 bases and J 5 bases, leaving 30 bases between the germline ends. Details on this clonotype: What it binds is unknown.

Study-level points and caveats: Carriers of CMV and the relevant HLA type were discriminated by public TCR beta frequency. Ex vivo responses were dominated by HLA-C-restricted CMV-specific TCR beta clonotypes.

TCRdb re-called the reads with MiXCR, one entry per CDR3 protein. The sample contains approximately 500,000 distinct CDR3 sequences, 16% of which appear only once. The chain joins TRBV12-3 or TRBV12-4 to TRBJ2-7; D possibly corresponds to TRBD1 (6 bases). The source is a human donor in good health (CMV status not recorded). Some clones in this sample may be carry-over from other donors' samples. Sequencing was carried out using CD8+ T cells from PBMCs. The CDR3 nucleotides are TGTGCCAGCACCACTTCCCGACCAAGGGGGACATCCTCTCACGAGCAGTACTTC. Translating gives CASTTSRPRGTSSHEQYF.